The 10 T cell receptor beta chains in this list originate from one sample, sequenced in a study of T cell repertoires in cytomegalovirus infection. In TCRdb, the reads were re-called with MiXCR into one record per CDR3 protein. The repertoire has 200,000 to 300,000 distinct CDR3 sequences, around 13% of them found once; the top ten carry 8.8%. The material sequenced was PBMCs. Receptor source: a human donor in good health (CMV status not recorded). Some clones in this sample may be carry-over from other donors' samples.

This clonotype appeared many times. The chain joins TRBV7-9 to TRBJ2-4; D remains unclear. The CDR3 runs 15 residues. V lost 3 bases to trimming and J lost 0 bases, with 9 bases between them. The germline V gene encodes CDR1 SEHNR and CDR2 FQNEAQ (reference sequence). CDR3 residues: CASSLIIEAKNIQYF. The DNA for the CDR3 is TGTGCCAGCAGCTTGATAATTGAAGCCAAAAACATTCAGTACTTC.

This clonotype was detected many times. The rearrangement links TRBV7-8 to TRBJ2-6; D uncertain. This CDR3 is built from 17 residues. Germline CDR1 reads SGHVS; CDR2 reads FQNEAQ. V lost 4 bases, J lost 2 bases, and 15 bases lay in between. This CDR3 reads CASSSSRLAAGANVLTF. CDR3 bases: TGTGCCAGCAGCTCGTCTCGGTTGGCAGCTGGGGCCAACGTCCTGACTTTC.

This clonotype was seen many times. The CDR3 is CASSLAPGGTYEQYF. The CDR3 DNA follows: TGTGCCAGCAGCTTAGCCCCAGGCGGTACCTACGAGCAGTACTTC. The chain couples TRBV7-2 to TRBJ2-7, with unresolved D. Trimming took 0 bases from V and 2 from J, leaving 11 bases between them. This CDR3 is built from 15 residues. Germline V gene data show CDR1 as SGHTA and CDR2 as FQGNSA. Full variable domain (remainder filled in from reference TRBV7-2 and TRBJ2-7): GAGVSQSPSNKVTEKGKDVELRCDPISGHTALYWYRQSLGQGLEFLIYFQGNSAPDKSGLPSDRFSAERTGGSVSTLTIQRTQQEDSAVYLCASSLAPGGTYEQYFGPGTRLTVT.

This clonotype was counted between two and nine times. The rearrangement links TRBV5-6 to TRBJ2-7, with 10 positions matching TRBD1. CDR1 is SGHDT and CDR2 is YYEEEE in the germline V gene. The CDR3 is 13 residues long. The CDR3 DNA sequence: TGTGAAAACAGCCGGGACAGGGGAAACGAGCAGTACTTC. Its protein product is CENSRDRGNEQYF.

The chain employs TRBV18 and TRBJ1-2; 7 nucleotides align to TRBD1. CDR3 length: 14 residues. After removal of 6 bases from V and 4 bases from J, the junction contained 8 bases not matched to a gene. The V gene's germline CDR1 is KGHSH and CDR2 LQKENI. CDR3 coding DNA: TGTGCCAGCTCCGCCGGACAGGCGGCCTATGGCTACACCTTC. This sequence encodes CASSAGQAAYGYTF. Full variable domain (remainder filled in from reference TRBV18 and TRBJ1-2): NAGVMQNPRHLVRRRGQEARLRCSPMKGHSHVYWYRQLPEEGLKFMVYLQKENIIDESGMPKERFSAEFPKEGPSILRIQQVVRGDSAAYFCASSAGQAAYGYTFGSGTRLTVV.

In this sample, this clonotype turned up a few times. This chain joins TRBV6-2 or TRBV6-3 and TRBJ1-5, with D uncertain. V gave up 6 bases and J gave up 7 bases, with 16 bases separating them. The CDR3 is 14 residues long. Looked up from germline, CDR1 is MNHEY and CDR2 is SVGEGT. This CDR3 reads CASSLAGYGQPQHF. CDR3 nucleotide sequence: TGTGCCAGCAGCCTAGCGGGCTATGGGCAGCCCCAGCATTTT.

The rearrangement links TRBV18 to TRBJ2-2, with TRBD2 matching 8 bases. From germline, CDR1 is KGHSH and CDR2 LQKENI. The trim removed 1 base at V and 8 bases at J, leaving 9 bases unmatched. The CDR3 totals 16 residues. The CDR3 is CASSPQRLASGGELFF. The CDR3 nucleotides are TGTGCCAGCTCACCACAGAGACTAGCGTCCGGGGGGGAGCTGTTTTTT. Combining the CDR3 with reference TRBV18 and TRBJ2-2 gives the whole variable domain NAGVMQNPRHLVRRRGQEARLRCSPMKGHSHVYWYRQLPEEGLKFMVYLQKENIIDESGMPKERFSAEFPKEGPSILRIQQVVRGDSAAYFCASSPQRLASGGELFFGEGSRLTVL.

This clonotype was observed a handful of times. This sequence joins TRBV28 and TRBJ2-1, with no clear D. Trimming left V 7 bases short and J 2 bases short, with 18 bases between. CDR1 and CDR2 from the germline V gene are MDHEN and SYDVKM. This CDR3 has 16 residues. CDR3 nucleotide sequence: TGTGCCAGCACCCCCCCTAAGGGTACTACCTACAATGAGCAGTTCTTC. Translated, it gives CASTPPKGTTYNEQFF.

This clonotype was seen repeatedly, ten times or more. CDR3 residues: CASSWTSGRDTQYF. CDR3 coding DNA: TGTGCCAGCAGCTGGACTAGCGGGAGAGATACGCAGTATTTT. V usage is TRBV7-9 and J usage is TRBJ2-3, with TRBD2 matching over 13 bases. Trimming cost V 4 bases and J 5 bases; bases outside gene matches: 0. This CDR3 spans 14 amino acids. The V gene's germline CDR1 is SEHNR and CDR2 FQNEAQ (reference sequence).

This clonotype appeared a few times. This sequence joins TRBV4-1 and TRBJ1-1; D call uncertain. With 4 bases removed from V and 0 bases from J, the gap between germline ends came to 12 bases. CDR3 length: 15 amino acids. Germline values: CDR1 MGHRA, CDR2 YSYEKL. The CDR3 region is CASSLTGPMNTEAFF. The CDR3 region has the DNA TGCGCCAGCAGCCTTACCGGGCCCATGAACACTGAAGCTTTCTTT.